The 5 T cell receptor beta chains below all came from one sample that was sequenced in a study of cytomegalovirus exposure and HLA in healthy donors. Use of 60 Vbeta and 13 Jbeta primers characterized the PCR. Repertoires were generated with immunoSEQ multiplex PCR, while TCRdb's copy carries only in-frame clones and drops some. The profile shows 100,000 to 150,000 clones, about 80% of them singletons. Sequenced sample: PBMCs. The receptors shown here come from a middle-aged woman in good health and CMV-seropositive.

The chain is built from TRBV7-2 and TRBJ2-7, with D possibly matching TRBD2 (5 bases). Germline loops: CDR1 SGHTA, CDR2 FQGNSA. The CDR3 contains 15 residues. Trimming removed 1 base at V and 1 base at J, with 11 bases between. CDR3 protein: CASSLVRGPSYEQYF. CDR3 nucleotide sequence: TGTGCCAGCAGCTTAGTTCGCGGGCCATCCTACGAGCAGTACTTC.

The chain links TRBV6-5 to TRBJ2-3; 8 bases are a match to TRBD2. The CDR3 runs to 14 residues. Germline values: CDR1 MNHEY, CDR2 SVGAGI. V lost 10 bases and J lost 1; bases outside the gene matches: 7. This chain's CDR3 is CATSVGLGTDTQYF. The CDR3 bases are TGTGCCACTTCTGTGGGACTAGGCACAGATACGCAGTATTTT.

The genes are TRBV6-1 and TRBJ1-5, with D possibly matching TRBD1 (6 bases). V lost 2 bases and J 6 bases, leaving 14 bases between the germline ends. The CDR3 is 15 residues long. Germline V CDR1 and CDR2: MNHNS, SASEGT. The CDR3 sequence: CASSETQGIFQPQHF. The CDR3 DNA is TGTGCCAGCAGTGAAACACAGGGAATTTTTCAGCCCCAGCATTTT.

This chain links TRBV6-4 with TRBJ2-6; possibly TRBD1 for D (5 bases). V was pared by 3 bases and J by 0 bases, with 9 bases between. Per the germline V gene, CDR1 is MRHNA and CDR2 is SNTAGT. CDR3 length equals 16 residues. The CDR3 region is CASSETAISGANVLTF. The CDR3 nucleotides are TGTGCCAGCAGTGAGACAGCGATCTCTGGGGCCAACGTCCTGACTTTC.

The chain is built from TRBV7-9 and TRBJ2-1, with 16 positions matching TRBD2. The V and J ends lost 5 bases and 7 bases, in that order; junction bases with no gene match: 5. CDR1 and CDR2 from the germline V gene are SEHNR and FQNEAQ (reference sequence). There are 16 residues in the CDR3. CDR3 in DNA: TGTGCCAGCAGCCCACCGGGACTAGCGGGAGGGAATGAGCAGTTCTTC. The encoded protein is CASSPPGLAGGNEQFF. Full variable domain (rest looked up from reference TRBV7-9 and TRBJ2-1): DTGVSQNPRHKITKRGQNVTFRCDPISEHNRLYWYRQTLGQGPEFLTYFQNEAQLEKSRLLSDRFSAERPKGSFSTLEIQRTEQGDSAMYLCASSPPGLAGGNEQFFGPGTRLTVL.